In its sample, the clone carrying this TCR beta chain was seen a few times. CDR3 regions were amplified by Arm-PCR using iRepertoire HTBI primers to build TCR beta libraries. TCRdb itself ran the multiplex PCR reads through MiXCR, one entry per CDR3 protein. The top ten clones hold 9.5% to 15% of a sample with 580,000 or so distinct CDR3 sequences, 16% of them seen once. The length of the CDR3 is 16 residues. V gave up 5 bases and J gave up 3 bases; unmatched junction bases: 12. The data were taken from a study of regulatory T cells in long-lasting Graves disease. The time point was: newly diagnosed GD, antithyroid drugs for less than 3 months. Researchers made the TCR library from RNA that was extracted from PBMCs. These data were also filed under a second study, of T cells in Graves' hyperthyroidism and ophthalmopathy. Turning to that study: Hyperthyroidism of Graves' type that showed no ophthalmopathy progression within 18 months was stable. Most clonotypes that expanded in the thyroid above 0.001 also showed up in blood.

This receptor was obtained from a man between 18 and 35 years old with Graves disease. The sequences come from peripheral blood mononuclear cells (PBMCs), collected at new diagnosis, from a patient treated with antithyroid drugs. The chain has TRBV12-3 or TRBV12-4 and TRBJ2-7; TRBD1 matches at 8 bases. CDR3 sequence (DNA): TGTGCCAGCAGTCCCGAGGCAGGGGGCGGTATCTACGAGCAGTACTTC. As protein: CASSPEAGGGIYEQYF.